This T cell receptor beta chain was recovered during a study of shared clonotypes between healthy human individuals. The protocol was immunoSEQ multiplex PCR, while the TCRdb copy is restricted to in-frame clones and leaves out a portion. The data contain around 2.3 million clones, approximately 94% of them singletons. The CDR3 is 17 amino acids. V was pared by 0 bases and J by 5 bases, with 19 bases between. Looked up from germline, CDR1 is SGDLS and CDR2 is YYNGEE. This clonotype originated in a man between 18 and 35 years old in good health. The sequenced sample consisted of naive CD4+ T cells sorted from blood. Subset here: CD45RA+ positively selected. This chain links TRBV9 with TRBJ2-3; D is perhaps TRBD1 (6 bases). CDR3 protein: CASSVDPRVPGEDTQYF. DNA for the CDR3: TGTGCCAGCAGCGTAGATCCACGGGTTCCAGGGGAAGATACGCAGTATTTT.